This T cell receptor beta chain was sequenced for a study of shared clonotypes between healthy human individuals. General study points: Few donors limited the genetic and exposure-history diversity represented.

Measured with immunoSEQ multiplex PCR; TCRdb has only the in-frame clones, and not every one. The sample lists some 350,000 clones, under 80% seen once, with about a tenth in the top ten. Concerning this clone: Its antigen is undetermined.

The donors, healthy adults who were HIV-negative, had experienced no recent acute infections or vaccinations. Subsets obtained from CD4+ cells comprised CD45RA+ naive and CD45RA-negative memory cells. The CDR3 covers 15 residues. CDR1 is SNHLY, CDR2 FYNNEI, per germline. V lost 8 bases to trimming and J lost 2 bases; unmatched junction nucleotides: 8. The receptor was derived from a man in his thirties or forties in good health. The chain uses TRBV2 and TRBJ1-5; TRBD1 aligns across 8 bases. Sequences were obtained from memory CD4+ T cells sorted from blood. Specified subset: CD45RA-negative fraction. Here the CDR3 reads CASGTAGGRNQPQHF. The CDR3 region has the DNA TGTGCCAGCGGAACTGCAGGGGGCCGCAATCAGCCCCAGCATTTT.